A single T cell receptor (beta chain) is shown here with its context. The record originates from a study of shared clonotypes between healthy human individuals. The overall study: Three plates were used per donor for CD4 naive, three for CD4 memory, two for CD8 naive and one for CD8 memory.

CDR3 length equals 14 residues. Germline V CDR1 and CDR2: LNHDA, SQIVND (reference sequence). V shed 8 bases, J shed 6 bases, and the junction held 8 bases outside the gene matches. Several immunoSEQ plates received, in even portions, the genomic DNA of each subset. In the authors' workflow: Junction-only sequences without quality scores were provided by ImmunoSEQ, so filtering was different. Profiling relied on immunoSEQ multiplex PCR, and the TCRdb table lists in-frame clones only, not all of them. V and J calls and clone size are given by that table; D and trimming were obtained from the DNA. The profile shows fewer than 200,000 clones, approximately 70% of them singletons.

The chain joins TRBV19 to TRBJ2-7; TRBD2 aligns across 12 bases. Sample: memory CD4+ T cells sorted from blood. Regarding subset: CD45RA-negative fraction. The TCR was taken from a man aged 25-40 years in good health. CDR3 sequence reads: CASAPLAGGSEQYF. DNA for the CDR3: TGTGCCAGTGCACCACTAGCGGGAGGCTCCGAGCAGTACTTC.